This entry lists 10 T cell receptor beta chains sequenced from one sample in a study of regulatory T cells in long-lasting Graves disease. Construction of the TCR beta libraries employed iRepertoire HTBI primers in conjunction with Arm-PCR of CDR3 regions. From the multiplex PCR reads, TCRdb called clonotypes with MiXCR, one entry per CDR3 protein. The data show 350,000 to 500,000 distinct CDR3 sequences, over 20% seen once. Indicated time point: persistent/refractory GD, antithyroid drugs over 5 years with positive TRAb. Making the TCR library involved RNA that had been extracted from PBMCs. The input for sequencing was peripheral blood mononuclear cells (PBMCs), taken when the disease was refractory, from a patient treated with antithyroid drugs. These receptors were collected from a female donor with Graves disease.

The table lists this clonotype with many counts. The genes are TRBV27 and TRBJ1-1, with D unresolved. Trimming left V 7 bases short and J 1 base short, with 4 bases between. This CDR3 spans 11 amino acids. Looked up from germline, CDR1 is MNHEY and CDR2 is SMNVEV (reference sequence). CDR3 DNA sequence: TGTGCCAGCAAAGGGAACACTGAAGCTTTCTTT. Protein: CASKGNTEAFF.

This clonotype appeared a few times. A read error may be the cause here, since a much bigger clone is one base away. V gene TRBV7-3 combines with J gene TRBJ2-5; 9 nucleotides line up with TRBD2. Unmatched junction bases numbered 6, after V lost 3 bases and J lost 4 bases. CDR3 size: 15 residues. The germline V gene encodes CDR1 SGHTA and CDR2 FQGTGA. DNA for the CDR3: TGTGCCAGCAGCTTTTTAGCGGGAGCTCGAGAGACCCAGTACTTC. It yields the protein CASSFLAGARETQYF.

This sequence joins TRBV12-3 or TRBV12-4 and TRBJ2-3; TRBD2 matches at 9 bases. With 6 bases clipped from V and 5 bases from J, the junction kept 6 bases outside the gene matches. CDR3 length: 14 residues. The CDR3: CASSRSGRGDTQYF. Written as DNA, the CDR3 is TGTGCCAGCAGCCGTAGCGGGAGAGGAGATACGCAGTATTTT.

This clonotype appeared many times. V usage is TRBV30 and J usage is TRBJ1-1; the match to TRBD1 covers 7 bases. Germline trimming cut 1 base from V and 10 bases from J; bases unmatched to any gene: 12. Per germline, CDR1 GTSNPN and CDR2 SVGIG (reference sequence). This CDR3 has 14 residues. CDR3 nucleotide sequence: TGTGCCTGGAGTGGTTTGGCAGGGGGTGTTGGAGCTTTCTTT. Residues: CAWSGLAGGVGAFF.

This chain uses TRBV3-1 with TRBJ1-2; D remains ambiguous. The germline CDR1 and CDR2 sequences are LGHDT and YNNKEL (reference sequence). The V and J ends lost 2 bases and 8 bases respectively, with 15 bases between them. The CDR3 is made up of 14 amino acids. In DNA, the CDR3 is TGTGCCAGCAGCCAAATGGGGTCTCTCAAAGGCTACACCTTC. This codes for CASSQMGSLKGYTF.

This clonotype has more than one count but fewer than ten. The chain joins TRBV7-6 to TRBJ2-5, with D possibly called TRBD1 or TRBD2 (5 bases each). The V end was cut by 4 bases, the J end by 4 bases, with 13 bases between. Germline assignment: CDR1 SGHVS and CDR2 FNYEAQ. The CDR3 is 14 amino acids. The CDR3 loop reads CASSSATGTETQYF. The CDR3 coding sequence is TGTGCCAGCAGCTCAGCGACGGGGACAGAGACCCAGTACTTC.

This clonotype was detected many times. The chain employs TRBV28 and TRBJ2-6, with 12 bases matching TRBD2. V gave up 4 bases and J gave up 0 bases; unmatched junction bases: 4. The CDR3 is 18 residues long. Germline values: CDR1 MDHEN, CDR2 SYDVKM. The CDR3 here is CASSSKTSGSSGANVLTF. CDR3 nucleotides: TGTGCCAGCAGTTCGAAGACTAGCGGGAGCTCTGGGGCCAACGTCCTGACTTTC.

This clonotype was found many times. This chain joins TRBV7-8 and TRBJ2-7; D is possibly TRBD1 (5 bases). The CDR3 has 15 residues. The V gene lost 5 bases and the J gene lost 1 base, with 15 bases spanning the gap. Germline values: CDR1 SGHVS, CDR2 FQNEAQ. Here the CDR3 reads CASSLRGLESYEQYF. The DNA of the CDR3 is TGTGCCAGCAGCCTTAGGGGCCTAGAATCCTACGAGCAGTACTTC.

The CDR3, as DNA: TGTGCCAGCAGCTTTCTGACGGGAAGCTCTGGGGCCAACGTCCTGACTTTC. Amino acid sequence: CASSFLTGSSGANVLTF. This chain connects TRBV11-1 to TRBJ2-6, with TRBD2 as a possible D gene (5 bases). The CDR3 runs to 17 residues. The ends were cut back, 3 bases at V and 0 bases at J, with 12 bases in the middle. Germline V lookup: CDR1 SGHAT, CDR2 FQDESV (reference sequence).

In its sample, this clonotype was seen many times. This chain connects TRBV28 to TRBJ2-1; D gene unclear. Germline CDR1 is MDHEN and CDR2 is SYDVKM. Deletions cut 7 bases from V and 0 bases from J, with 7 bases between. This CDR3 is built from 13 residues. CDR3 nucleotide sequence: TGTGCCAGCACCAGAGACTCCTACAATGAGCAGTTCTTC. Its translation is CASTRDSYNEQFF.